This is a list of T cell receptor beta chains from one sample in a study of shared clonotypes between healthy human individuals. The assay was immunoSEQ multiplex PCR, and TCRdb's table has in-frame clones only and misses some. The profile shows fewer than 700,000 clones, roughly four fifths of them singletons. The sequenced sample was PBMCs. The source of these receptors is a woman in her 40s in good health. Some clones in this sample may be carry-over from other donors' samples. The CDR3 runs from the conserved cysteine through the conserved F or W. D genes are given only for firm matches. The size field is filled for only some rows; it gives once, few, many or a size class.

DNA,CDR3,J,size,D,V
TGTGCCAGCAGCCCAGGGACTAGCGGGAACGGGGAGACCCAGTACTTC,CASSPGTSGNGETQYF,TRBJ2-5,.,TRBD2,TRBV7-6
TGTGCCAGCAGCTTAGAATTCGGACAGGGGGGGAATGATGAGCAGTTCTTC,CASSLEFGQGGNDEQFF,TRBJ2-1,once,TRBD1,TRBV7-2
TGTGCCAGCAGCTTAGGGCCGCCCGCGACACGCACCTACGAGCAGTACTTC,CASSLGPPATRTYEQYF,TRBJ2-7,.,.,TRBV5-5
TGTGCCACCACCGGGCACAGGGCTGGAAACACCATATATTTT,CATTGHRAGNTIYF,TRBJ1-3,.,.,TRBV28
TGTGCCAGCAGCTTTAGCAGCCTGGGGAACACTGAAGCTTTCTTT,CASSFSSLGNTEAFF,TRBJ1-1,.,.,TRBV5-4
TGTGCCAGCACCCCCGGTATAGCGGACACCTCCTACGAGCAGTACTTC,CASTPGIADTSYEQYF,TRBJ2-7,.,.,TRBV27
TGCGCCAGCAGCTTGGTACCGGGAGGGAGTGAGACCCAGTACTTC,CASSLVPGGSETQYF,TRBJ2-5,.,TRBD2,TRBV5-1
TGTGCCAGCCGCCCAGCTATTAGGAATGAAAAACTGTTTTTT,CASRPAIRNEKLFF,TRBJ1-4,.,.,TRBV7-2
TGTGCCAGCAGCTTAATTGGGACAGGGGTGGCCGGGGAGCTGTTTTTT,CASSLIGTGVAGELFF,TRBJ2-2,once,TRBD1,TRBV7-3
TGCGCCAGCAGCTTGGGACAGGGGGAAGAGACCCAGTACTTC,CASSLGQGEETQYF,TRBJ2-5,.,TRBD1,TRBV5-1
TGTGCCAGCAGCTTGTTAGATACGCAGTATTTT,CASSLLDTQYF,TRBJ2-3,.,.,TRBV5-4
TGTGCCAGCAGCTACAATTCCTACGAGCAGTACTTC,CASSYNSYEQYF,TRBJ2-7,.,.,TRBV5-4
TGTGCCAGCAGCGTCGGACTGAGGGTAGATACGCAGTATTTT,CASSVGLRVDTQYF,TRBJ2-3,.,.,TRBV9
TGTGCCAGCAGCCTCCTAGCGGGAGGGGCCGGGGAGCTGTTTTTT,CASSLLAGGAGELFF,TRBJ2-2,.,TRBD2,TRBV7-6
TGTGCCAGCAGCCCCTCGGGAGGCATACAAGAGACCCAGTACTTC,CASSPSGGIQETQYF,TRBJ2-5,.,TRBD2,TRBV7-3
TGTGCCTGGAGTGTATACGGGACTAGCGTCACAGATACGCAGTATTTT,CAWSVYGTSVTDTQYF,TRBJ2-3,.,TRBD2,TRBV30
TGTGCCAGCAAGGGTGCCAGCACAGATACGCAGTATTTT,CASKGASTDTQYF,TRBJ2-3,.,.,TRBV7-2
TGTGCCAGCAGCCAAGATGTACAGGGCTACGAGCAGTACTTC,CASSQDVQGYEQYF,TRBJ2-7,.,.,TRBV4-2
TGTGCCAGCAGCTTAGTATCAGGGGGCAATTACGAGCAGTACTTC,CASSLVSGGNYEQYF,TRBJ2-7,.,TRBD1,TRBV7-8
TGTGCCAGCAAGAGGGGCCCCTATCCTAACTACGAGCAGTACTTC,CASKRGPYPNYEQYF,TRBJ2-7,once,.,TRBV28
TGTGCCAGCAGCAGCGGTAGCGGTGAGCAGTTCTTC,CASSSGSGEQFF,TRBJ2-1,.,.,TRBV7-2
TGTGCCAGCAGCCCGACAGGGGGCCTTTACGAGCAGTACTTC,CASSPTGGLYEQYF,TRBJ2-7,.,TRBD1,TRBV6-5
TGTGCCAGCAGTGAATCGGATCAGACAGGGGGTAATCATCCCCAGCATTTT,CASSESDQTGGNHPQHF,TRBJ1-5,once,TRBD1,TRBV25-1
TGTGCCAGCAGCTTAGTCGGACAGCTCTATGGCTACACCTTC,CASSLVGQLYGYTF,TRBJ1-2,.,.,TRBV7-8
TGCGCCAGCAGCTTGGCTAGGACGGCAGGGGGCTACACCTTC,CASSLARTAGGYTF,TRBJ1-2,.,.,TRBV5-1
TGCGCCAGCAGCTCTGGGACAGGGAACTATGGCTACACCTTC,CASSSGTGNYGYTF,TRBJ1-2,.,TRBD1,TRBV5-1
TGTGCCAGCAGCTTCCGGGACACCAACCAAGAGACCCAGTACTTC,CASSFRDTNQETQYF,TRBJ2-5,.,.,TRBV9
TGCGCCAGCAGCTTGGGACAGGGATCCACAGATACGCAGTATTTT,CASSLGQGSTDTQYF,TRBJ2-3,.,TRBD1,TRBV5-1
TGTGCCAGCTCACCAAGGGCGGGAGGGCCGGACGAGCAGTACTTC,CASSPRAGGPDEQYF,TRBJ2-7,.,TRBD2,TRBV18
TGCAGCTTGCGATTAACCGGGGGGGAGACCCAGTACTTC,CSLRLTGGETQYF,TRBJ2-5,.,TRBD2,TRBV29-1